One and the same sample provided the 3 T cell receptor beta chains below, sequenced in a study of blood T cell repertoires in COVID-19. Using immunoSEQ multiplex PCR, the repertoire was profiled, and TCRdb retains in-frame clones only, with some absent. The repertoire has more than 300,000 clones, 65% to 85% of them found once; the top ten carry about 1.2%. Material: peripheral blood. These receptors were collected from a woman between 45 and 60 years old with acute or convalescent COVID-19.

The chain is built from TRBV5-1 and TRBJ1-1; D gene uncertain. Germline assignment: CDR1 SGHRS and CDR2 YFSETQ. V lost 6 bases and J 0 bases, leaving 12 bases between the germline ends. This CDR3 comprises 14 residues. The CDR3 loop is CASKGGGLNTEAFF. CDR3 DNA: TGCGCCAGCAAGGGAGGAGGGTTGAACACTGAAGCTTTCTTT.

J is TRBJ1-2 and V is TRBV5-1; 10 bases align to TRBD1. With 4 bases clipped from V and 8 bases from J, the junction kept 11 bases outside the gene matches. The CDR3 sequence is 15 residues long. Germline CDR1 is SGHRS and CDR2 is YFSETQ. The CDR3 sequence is CASSGDTGTGVGYTF. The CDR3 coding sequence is TGCGCCAGCAGCGGAGACACCGGGACAGGGGTCGGCTACACCTTC.

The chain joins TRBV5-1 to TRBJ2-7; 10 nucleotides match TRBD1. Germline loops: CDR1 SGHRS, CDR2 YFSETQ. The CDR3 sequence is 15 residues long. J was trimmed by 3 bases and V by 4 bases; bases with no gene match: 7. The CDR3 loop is CASSISGQGNYEQYV. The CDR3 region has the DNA TGCGCCAGCAGCATATCGGGACAGGGGAACTACGAGCAGTACGTC.